This entry concerns a single T cell receptor beta chain. Repertoires were generated with immunoSEQ multiplex PCR, while TCRdb's copy carries only in-frame clones and drops some. The data hold 8,000 to 13,000 clones, with approximately 91% observed a single time. This sample is part of a study of control samples from healthy donors and cancer patients. This CDR3 has 15 residues. Germline loops: CDR1 MNHNS, CDR2 SASEGT. Trimming stripped 2 bases from V and 0 bases from J, with 8 bases between. Source material: PBMCs. The V call is TRBV6-1, the J call TRBJ1-3, with D unresolved. The clonotype originates from a man aged 55 to 70 with colorectal cancer. The CDR3 DNA sequence: TGTGCCAGCAGTGAATATGGCACCTCTGGAAACACCATATATTTT. Translating gives CASSEYGTSGNTIYF.